This T cell receptor (beta chain) was captured in a study of PD-1 blockade in classical Hodgkin lymphoma. Study-wide results and caveats: By C4D1, diversity of CD4+ TCRs had risen significantly, whereas that of CD8+ TCRs had not. Although disease activity or prior therapy may be involved, causes of the repertoire differences remain undefined.

About this clone itself: Its matching antigen is unknown.

Only in-frame clones appear in the TCRdb table, and some are missing; sequencing was by immunoSEQ multiplex PCR. The repertoire holds some 64,000 clones, approximately 88% seen once, with 12% in the top ten. V lost 2 bases and J lost 1, with 12 bases in between. Germline loops: CDR1 SGHVS, CDR2 FQNEAQ. The CDR3 is 15 amino acids. In every patient, relapse followed autologous stem cell transplantation, while exposure to brentuximab vedotin differed. The chain combines TRBV7-8 with TRBJ2-7; no firm D call. The clonotype comes from a human donor with classical Hodgkin lymphoma. The sequencing here drew on peripheral blood mononuclear cells (PBMCs), taken at baseline. The CDR3 loop reads CASSLSVAESYEQYF. For the CDR3, the DNA is TGTGCCAGCAGCTTAAGTGTCGCAGAATCCTACGAGCAGTACTTC. Complete variable domain (other parts from reference TRBV7-8 and TRBJ2-7): GAGVSQSPRYKVAKRGQDVALRCDPISGHVSLFWYQQALGQGPEFLTYFQNEAQLDKSGLPSDRFFAERPEGSVSTLKIQRTQQEDSAVYLCASSLSVAESYEQYFGPGTRLTVT.